This T cell receptor (beta chain) was recovered during a study of T cells in narcolepsy. General study findings and limits: In some patient and control memory CD4+ samples, autoreactive clones were absent. Healthy controls reportedly lacked the autoreactive clonotypes serially found in patients' blood. Same-patient CSF and blood CD4+ T cell clonotypes included HCRT-specific and TRIB2-specific autoreactive ones.

As concerns this clone: The antigen remains unidentified.

The method was immunoSEQ multiplex PCR; TCRdb's version includes in-frame clones alone and lacks a portion of them. The data show tens of thousands of clones, under 85% seen once. Between the trimmed V and J ends, which lost 8 bases and 5 bases, there was a span of 15 bases. The CDR3 totals 13 residues. Looked up from germline, CDR1 is ENHRY and CDR2 is SYGVKD. This rearrangement joins TRBV10-3 to TRBJ1-1; unclear D gene. Source material: CD45RA- memory CD4+ T cells from PBMCs. The sequence was obtained from a human donor with narcolepsy. CDR3 amino acids: CAIQDLRTTEAFF. The DNA of the CDR3 is TGTGCCATCCAAGATCTCAGGACGACTGAAGCTTTCTTT.